The clone carrying this T cell receptor (beta chain) was counted only a few times. Use of 60 Vbeta and 13 Jbeta primers characterized the PCR. Some clones are missing from TCRdb's copy, which holds only in-frame ones; the method was immunoSEQ multiplex PCR. The sample lists tens of thousands of clones, approximately 78% seen once, with roughly 3.4% in the top ten. Germline V gene data show CDR1 as SGHTA and CDR2 as FQGNSA. The CDR3 length is 16 residues. The V segment lost 5 bases and the J segment 4 bases; nucleotides outside the gene matches: 8. The data stem from a study of cytomegalovirus exposure and HLA in healthy donors.

Sequencing was carried out using PBMCs. This clonotype originated in a woman in her 30s in good health and CMV-seronegative. V and J are TRBV7-2 and TRBJ2-1; 10 bases align to TRBD2. The CDR3 DNA follows: TGTGCCAGCAGCGCCGAAGGGACTAGCGCGTACAATGAGCAGTTCTTC. Encoded protein: CASSAEGTSAYNEQFF.